This T cell receptor (beta chain) comes out of a study of cytomegalovirus exposure and HLA in healthy donors. The J segment lost 9 bases and the V segment lost 3 bases, leaving 1 base of the junction unmatched. In germline, CDR1 is KGHSH, CDR2 LQKENI. The CDR3 length is 13 residues. Study-wide results and caveats: Differences between HLA loci emerged in a later analysis of TCR association rates, with DRB1 most and HLA-C fewest. There were some public TCRs occurring in many donors, but most TCR sequences were rare.

This clone has a single count. Its antigen is currently unknown. The PCR ran on 60 Vbeta and 13 Jbeta primers. Data came from immunoSEQ multiplex PCR; TCRdb stores just in-frame clones and leaves some out. The sample has roughly 190,000 clones; about four fifths are singletons. The specimen sequenced was PBMCs. The chain couples TRBV18 to TRBJ1-6; 8 bases agree with TRBD1. The sequence derives from a man aged 40-49 years in good health and CMV-seropositive. The chain's CDR3 is CASSPGQASPLHF. For the CDR3, the DNA is TGTGCCAGCTCACCGGGACAGGCTTCACCCCTCCACTTT.